Listed below are T cell receptor beta chains from one sample, sequenced in a study of OX40 agonist ivuxolimab in advanced cancers. TCRdb's table, derived via immunoSEQ multiplex PCR, lists solely in-frame clones and lacks some. The profile shows under 55,000 clones, approximately 80% of them singletons. The sequencing here drew on CD4+ or CD8+ T cells sorted from blood, taken in a trial of the OX40 agonist ivuxolimab. The receptors were gathered from an adult with an advanced solid tumor such as melanoma, head and neck, liver or kidney cancer. Both conserved end residues are part of each CDR3. D genes are given only for firm matches. Where a row states a size, it is once, few, many or the class of an expanded clone; other rows omit it.

CASSWEWGRKETQYF	TGTGCCAGCAGCTGGGAATGGGGCCGTAAAGAGACCCAGTACTTC	.	.	TRBJ2-5	TRBV5-8
CASRKGADTGELFF	TGTGCCAGTAGGAAGGGGGCGGACACCGGGGAGCTGTTTTTT	.	TRBD1	TRBJ2-2	TRBV19
CASSGPSGMETQYF	TGTGCCAGCAGTGGGCCTAGCGGGATGGAGACCCAGTACTTC	.	TRBD2	TRBJ2-5	TRBV2
CASSPLGETQYF	TGTGCCAGCAGCCCCCTGGGTGAGACCCAGTACTTC	.	.	TRBJ2-5	TRBV7-6
CASRYIDRELFF	TGTGCCAGCAGGTACATCGACCGGGAGCTGTTTTTT	.	.	TRBJ2-2	TRBV28
CAISAPGQGLVEAFF	TGTGCCATCAGTGCCCCGGGACAGGGGCTAGTGGAAGCTTTCTTT	.	TRBD1	TRBJ1-1	TRBV10-3
CAIRTGSAGGYTF	TGTGCCATTCGGACAGGGTCAGCGGGTGGCTACACCTTC	.	TRBD1	TRBJ1-2	TRBV2
CASRGEGQYQPQHF	TGTGCCAGCAGGGGTGAGGGACAGTATCAGCCCCAGCATTTT	medium-sized	TRBD1	TRBJ1-5	TRBV6-5
CASSLQGATYTQETQYF	TGTGCCAGCAGTTTGCAGGGGGCGACCTACACCCAAGAGACCCAGTACTTC	.	TRBD1	TRBJ2-5	TRBV28
CASGTATNEKLFF	TGTGCCAGCGGCACTGCAACTAATGAAAAACTGTTTTTT	.	.	TRBJ1-4	TRBV7-9
CASSSTSGGARDIQYF	TGTGCCAGCTCATCGACTAGCGGGGGGGCCCGGGACATTCAGTACTTC	once	TRBD2	TRBJ2-4	TRBV18
CATGDGQGTYNEQFF	TGTGCCACCGGAGATGGACAGGGGACCTACAATGAGCAGTTCTTC	.	TRBD1	TRBJ2-1	TRBV25-1
CASSFYQGNQPQHF	TGTGCCAGTAGCTTCTACCAGGGCAATCAGCCCCAGCATTTT	.	.	TRBJ1-5	TRBV19
CASSLSVAGSTEAFF	TGTGCCAGCAGTTTATCGGTGGCTGGGAGCACTGAAGCTTTCTTT	.	.	TRBJ1-1	TRBV27
CSLGGRISTDTQYF	TGCAGCCTGGGGGGGCGTATTAGCACAGATACGCAGTATTTT	.	.	TRBJ2-3	TRBV29-1
CASSSNTGELFF	TGTGCCAGCAGTTCGAACACCGGGGAGCTGTTTTTT	.	.	TRBJ2-2	TRBV7-3
CASSLLSSGRAIEQFF	TGTGCCAGCAGCTTGCTGAGTAGCGGGAGGGCAATTGAGCAGTTCTTC	.	TRBD2	TRBJ2-1	TRBV5-6
CASSLLGSGIAKNIQYF	TGTGCCAGCAGTTTATTAGGTAGCGGGATCGCCAAAAACATTCAGTACTTC	few	TRBD2	TRBJ2-4	TRBV27
CSVRGQPNEQFF	TGCAGCGTGAGGGGACAGCCCAATGAGCAGTTCTTC	.	TRBD1	TRBJ2-1	TRBV29-1
CASSLGASGGKTQYF	TGTGCCAGCAGCTTAGGAGCTAGCGGGGGGAAGACCCAGTACTTC	.	TRBD2	TRBJ2-5	TRBV7-2
CASRDRGYGYTF	TGTGCCAGCCGGGACAGGGGGTATGGCTACACCTTC	.	TRBD1	TRBJ1-2	TRBV2
CASSQGLNRMDSPLHF	TGCGCCAGCAGCCAAGGTCTGAATCGAATGGATTCACCCCTCCACTTT	.	.	TRBJ1-6	TRBV4-1
CASGSHRDRAQNTGELFF	TGTGCTAGTGGTTCCCACAGGGACAGGGCTCAGAACACCGGGGAGCTGTTTTTT	.	TRBD1	TRBJ2-2	TRBV12-5
CAWASGGETQYF	TGTGCCTGGGCGTCTGGGGGAGAGACCCAGTACTTC	.	.	TRBJ2-5	TRBV30
CASSLYGRTSDEQYF	TGTGCCAGCAGCTTATATGGCCGGACTAGCGACGAGCAGTACTTC	.	TRBD2	TRBJ2-7	TRBV7-2
CASSQLGNYGYTF	TGTGCCAGCAGCCAACTTGGTAACTATGGCTACACCTTC	.	.	TRBJ1-2	TRBV14
CASSLTGGTLYGYTF	TGTGCCAGCAGTTTGACAGGGGGGACGTTGTATGGCTACACCTTC	.	TRBD1	TRBJ1-2	TRBV28
CASSDATGAPGANVLTF	TGTGCCAGCAGTGATGCGACAGGGGCCCCTGGGGCCAACGTCCTGACTTTC	.	TRBD1	TRBJ2-6	TRBV2